These 8 T cell receptor beta chains share one sample of origin, sequenced in a study of shared clonotypes between healthy human individuals. Sequenced by immunoSEQ multiplex PCR; TCRdb stores in-frame clones only, minus some. Found here are 230,000 or so clones, approximately 70% of them singletons; the top ten hold 11%. The sample taken for sequencing was memory CD4+ T cells sorted from blood. Subset of the sample: CD45RA-negative fraction. The receptors were sampled from a man aged 30-40 years in good health.

This clone was seen more than once but under ten times. The chain employs TRBV4-2 and TRBJ1-3; D may be TRBD1 (5 bases). Germline-derived CDR1 and CDR2 are LGHNA and YNFKEQ. Trimming took off 0 bases at V and 2 bases at J, with 14 bases between the two ends. There are 17 residues in the CDR3. CDR3 amino acids: CASSQDLGTSPGNTIYF. The DNA for the CDR3 is TGTGCCAGCAGCCAAGATCTCGGGACCTCCCCTGGAAACACCATATATTTT.

The J gene is TRBJ1-2, the V gene TRBV5-6; D is undetermined. Germline CDR1 reads SGHDT; CDR2 reads YYEEEE. The ends were cut back, 5 bases at V and 2 bases at J, with 10 bases in the middle. There are 13 residues in the CDR3. The CDR3 region is CASRRDLNYGYTF. The CDR3 coding sequence is TGTGCCAGCAGGAGAGATTTGAACTATGGCTACACCTTC.

This clone was picked up one time. The V gene is TRBV10-3, the J gene TRBJ1-1; the D is unclear. There are 13 residues in the CDR3. Per the germline V gene, CDR1 is ENHRY and CDR2 is SYGVKD. The V end lost 2 bases, the J end lost 0 bases, and 4 bases lay between the germline ends. CDR3 in amino acids: CAISEILNTEAFF. Written as DNA, the CDR3 is TGTGCCATCAGTGAGATACTGAACACTGAAGCTTTCTTT.

The chain recombines TRBV5-8 with TRBJ1-5; 9 bases align to TRBD1. V lost 6 bases to trimming and J lost 5 bases; unmatched junction nucleotides: 9. There are 15 residues in the CDR3. Germline V gene lookup returns CDR1 SGHTS and CDR2 YDEGEE. CDR3 sequence (DNA): TGTGCCAGCAACAGGGGGCCCCAACTTTATCAGCCCCAGCATTTT. It yields the protein CASNRGPQLYQPQHF.

This clone was picked up a small number of times. V is TRBV2 and J is TRBJ2-7, with D possibly being TRBD1 or TRBD2 (5 bases each). There are 14 residues in the CDR3. With 4 bases removed from V and 3 bases from J, the gap between germline ends came to 13 bases. Germline V gene sequence: CDR1 SNHLY, CDR2 FYNNEI. CDR3 loop: CASSAGWDGYEQYF. CDR3 sequence (DNA): TGTGCCAGCAGTGCCGGGTGGGACGGCTACGAGCAGTACTTC.

V is TRBV9 and J is TRBJ2-3, with 7 positions matching TRBD2. The V gene end was trimmed by 1 base and the J gene end by 0 bases; junction bases not matched to a gene: 2. The CDR3 is made up of 15 amino acids. Germline CDR1 SGDLS, CDR2 YYNGEE. The CDR3 coding sequence is TGTGCCAGCAGCGTATACGGGGGGAGCACAGATACGCAGTATTTT. This translates into CASSVYGGSTDTQYF.

The chain recombines TRBV4-1 with TRBJ1-5; 7 bases are shared with TRBD1. Trimming removed 5 bases from V and 4 bases from J; junction bases left unmatched: 5. Germline V lookup: CDR1 MGHRA, CDR2 YSYEKL. The CDR3 has 14 amino acids. CDR3 sequence reads: CASSNGTENQPQHF. The DNA for the CDR3 is TGCGCCAGCAGCAACGGGACAGAAAATCAGCCCCAGCATTTT.

The V gene is TRBV5-1, the J gene TRBJ2-3, with TRBD1 matching over 7 bases. Germline values: CDR1 SGHRS, CDR2 YFSETQ. This CDR3 comprises 14 residues. The trim removed 4 bases at V and 3 bases at J, leaving 5 bases unmatched. The CDR3 coding sequence is TGCGCCAGCAGCGAAATGACAGGGACAGATACGCAGTATTTT. Encoded protein: CASSEMTGTDTQYF.